This T cell receptor beta chain was sequenced during a study of breast tumors, draining lymph nodes, adjacent tissues. CDR1 is SGHDN, CDR2 FVKESK, per germline. J gave up 6 bases and V 4 bases, and 12 bases lay outside the gene matches. CDR3 length equals 16 residues. This clonotype was seen at least ten times. Using its own MiXCR run on the multiplex PCR reads, TCRdb lists one record per CDR3 protein. The top ten hold less than 4% of the sample, which has about 180,000 distinct CDR3 sequences, around a third seen once. The lymph nodes were axillary draining lymph nodes from breast cancer patients. Specimen: axillary lymph node tissue. The gene calls are TRBV14 and TRBJ2-1, with TRBD2 matching over 7 bases. This TCR was recovered from a female donor with breast cancer. Some clones in this sample may be carry-over from other donors' samples. The CDR3 loop reads CASSPFGRLASNEQFF. For the CDR3, the DNA is TGTGCCAGCAGCCCGTTTGGGAGACTAGCATCCAATGAGCAGTTCTTC.